The clone carrying this T cell receptor (beta chain) was detected many times. The target antigen is unknown. Arm-PCR of CDR3 regions and iRepertoire HTBI primers were the basis on which TCR beta libraries were built. TCRdb ran MiXCR on the multiplex PCR reads and lists one entry per CDR3 protein. The table includes around 400,000 distinct CDR3 sequences, around a fifth detected once. The entry originates in a study of regulatory T cells in long-lasting Graves disease. At the level of the study: Treatment with antithyroid drugs for over 5 years, together with positive TSH receptor antibodies, meant persistent Graves' disease. Study-wide findings and caveats: Favored gene segments in persistent disease were TRBV28, TRBJ1-2 and TRBJ2-5.

Time point indicated: persistent/refractory GD, antithyroid drugs over 5 years with positive TRAb. Preparation of the TCR library used RNA extracted from PBMCs. V was clipped by 0 bases and J by 1 base, with 12 bases between them. CDR1 and CDR2 (germline): MNHEY, SVGAGI. The CDR3 runs 16 residues. The chain carries TRBV6-5 and TRBJ1-1; D is possibly TRBD1 (5 bases). The input for sequencing was peripheral blood mononuclear cells (PBMCs), taken when the disease was refractory, from a patient treated with antithyroid drugs. This sequence was found in a female donor with Graves disease. This CDR3 reads CASSYSAGRPNTEAFF. CDR3 nucleotides: TGTGCCAGCAGTTACTCGGCGGGACGACCGAACACTGAAGCTTTCTTT.